The clone carrying this T cell receptor (beta chain) was seen repeatedly, ten times or more. This CDR3 spans 12 amino acids. Trimming removed 8 bases from V and 3 bases from J; junction bases left unmatched: 4. Per the germline V gene, CDR1 is SGHAT and CDR2 is FQNNGV. Beta-chain TCR CDR3 regions were amplified from RNA transcripts. A first-round RT-PCR used HTBI primers, followed by a second-round multiplex PCR. TCRdb re-derived calls from the multiplex PCR reads in MiXCR, one entry per CDR3 protein. The sample has 900,000 to 1,200,000 distinct CDR3 sequences, about 35% seen once. The data stem from a study of Graves' ophthalmopathy and Graves' hyperthyroidism. Turning to the study itself: By definition, stable hyperthyroidism involved no ophthalmopathy within 18 months of follow-up.

Exclusion criteria comprised other autoimmune diseases, uncontrolled infections, pregnancy or lactation in patients. Material for sequencing was peripheral blood or thyroid tissue (not recorded which). The receptor's source is an adult man with Graves' hyperthyroidism. The chain links TRBV11-2 to TRBJ2-7; 7 bases agree with TRBD1. In DNA, the CDR3 is TGTGCCAGCGGGACAGCGTTCTACGAGCAGTACTTC. It translates to CASGTAFYEQYF.